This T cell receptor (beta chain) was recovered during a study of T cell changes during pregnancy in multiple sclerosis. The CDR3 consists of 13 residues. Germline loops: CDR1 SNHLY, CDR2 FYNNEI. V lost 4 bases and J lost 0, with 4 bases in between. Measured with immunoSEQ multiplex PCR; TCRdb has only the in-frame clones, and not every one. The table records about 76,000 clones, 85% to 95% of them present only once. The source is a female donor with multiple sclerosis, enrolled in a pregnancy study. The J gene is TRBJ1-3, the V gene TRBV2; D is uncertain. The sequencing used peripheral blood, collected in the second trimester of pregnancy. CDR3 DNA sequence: TGTGCCAGCAGTGCAGGCTCTGGAAACACCATATATTTT. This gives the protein CASSAGSGNTIYF.